This T cell receptor beta chain was identified in a study of cytomegalovirus exposure and HLA in healthy donors. General study results and limits: Because they were indistinguishable, some V segments, including TRBV6-2 and TRBV6-3, were excluded. Apparent HLA restriction characterized most CMV-associated TCR beta chains in a later analysis. The authors listed over 150 TCR beta chains as cytomegalovirus-associated.

A remark on this clone: Its specificity is unknown. One end of the junction fails to match germline, which may point to a read error. Different DNA sequences within this sample yield the same CDR3.

The CDR3 runs to 13 residues. Germline V gene data show CDR1 as SGHAT and CDR2 as FQDESV (reference sequence). Primers: 60 Vbeta forward and 13 Jbeta reverse. Data came from immunoSEQ multiplex PCR; TCRdb stores just in-frame clones and leaves some out. The data hold approximately 170,000 clones, with around 62% observed a single time. This receptor was identified in a man between 40 and 49 years old in good health and CMV-seronegative. This chain links TRBV11-1 with TRBJ2-2; D uncertain. The source material was PBMCs. CDR3 in amino acids: CASSKQLTGELFF. The CDR3 coding sequence is TGTGCTAGCAGTAAGCAATTGACCGGGGAGCTGTTTTTT.